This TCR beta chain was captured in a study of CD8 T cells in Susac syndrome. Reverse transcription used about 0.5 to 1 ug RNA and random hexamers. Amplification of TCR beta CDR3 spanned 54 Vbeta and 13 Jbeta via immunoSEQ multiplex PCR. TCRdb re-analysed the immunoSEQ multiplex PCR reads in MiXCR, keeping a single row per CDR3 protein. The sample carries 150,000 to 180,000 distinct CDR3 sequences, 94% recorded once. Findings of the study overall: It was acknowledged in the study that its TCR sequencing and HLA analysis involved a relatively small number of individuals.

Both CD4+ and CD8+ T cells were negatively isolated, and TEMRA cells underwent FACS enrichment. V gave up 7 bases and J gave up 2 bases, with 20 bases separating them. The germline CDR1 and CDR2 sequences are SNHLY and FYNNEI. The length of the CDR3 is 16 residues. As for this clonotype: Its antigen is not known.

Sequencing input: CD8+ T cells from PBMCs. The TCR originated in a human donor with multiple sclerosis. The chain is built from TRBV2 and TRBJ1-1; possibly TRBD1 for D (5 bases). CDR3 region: CASIEPRDSGNTEAFF. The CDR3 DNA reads TGTGCCAGCATCGAGCCCCGGGACTCTGGCAACACTGAAGCTTTCTTT.